What follows describes a single T cell receptor (beta chain). The sample is drawn from a study of blood T cell repertoires in COVID-19. Turning to the study itself: The analysed material was cDNA or gDNA that came from T cells, B-cell-depleted T cells, or PBMCs.

As processed by the authors: Amplification with reference gene primers provided the estimates of nucleated cell counts. The method was immunoSEQ multiplex PCR; TCRdb's version includes in-frame clones alone and lacks a portion of them. That table supplies the V and J calls and clone size; D and trimming were determined from the DNA. The sample lists tens of thousands of clones, around 90% occurring once. The V gene lost 5 bases and the J gene lost 0 bases, with 7 bases spanning the gap. The germline V gene encodes CDR1 SGHVS and CDR2 FNYEAQ. This CDR3 has 14 amino acids. The chain couples TRBV7-6 to TRBJ1-4, with D tentatively TRBD1 (5 bases). The sample taken for sequencing was peripheral blood. This receptor was identified in a human donor with active COVID-19. The donor label of this sample is uncertain. The CDR3: CASSRQPTNEKLFF. The CDR3 DNA reads as TGTGCCAGCAGCCGACAGCCAACTAATGAAAAACTGTTTTTT. Looking up the rest from reference TRBV7-6 and TRBJ1-4 gives the full variable domain: GAGVSQSPRYKVTKRGQDVALRCDPISGHVSLYWYRQALGQGPEFLTYFNYEAQQDKSGLPNDRFSAERPEGSISTLTIQRTEQRDSAMYRCASSRQPTNEKLFFGSGTQLSVL.